Shown below are 21 T cell receptor beta chains from a single sample sequenced in a study of metastatic and nonmetastatic thyroid tumors. No patient received treatment before thyroid surgery. TCRdb re-called clones from the PCR reads using MiXCR. Found here are approximately 15,000 clones, roughly a third of them singletons; the top ten hold about 11%. The sequencing sample was made of tumor tissue. All receptors come from a male donor with papillary thyroid cancer or a benign thyroid nodule (not recorded which). Some clones in this sample may be carry-over from other donors' samples.

At least ten counts were recorded for this clone. The chain has TRBV19 and TRBJ2-3, with D tentatively TRBD1 or TRBD2 (5 bases each). Trimming took 5 bases from V and 0 from J, leaving 15 bases between them. CDR1 and CDR2 (germline): LNHDA, SQIVND (reference sequence). The length of the CDR3 is 16 residues. The CDR3 reads CASSPGTFPSTDTQYF. The CDR3 DNA follows: TGTGCCAGTAGTCCAGGGACGTTTCCTAGCACAGATACGCAGTATTTT. Full variable domain (outside the CDR3, taken from reference TRBV19 and TRBJ2-3): DGGITQSPKYLFRKEGQNVTLSCEQNLNHDAMYWYRQDPGQGLRLIYYSQIVNDFQKGDIAEGYSVSREKKESFPLTVTSAQKNPTAFYLCASSPGTFPSTDTQYFGPGTRLTVL.

This clone was observed a handful of times. The gene calls are TRBV15 and TRBJ2-1; D could derive from TRBD1 or TRBD2 (5 bases each). V was trimmed by 3 bases and J by 9 bases, leaving 21 bases between them. CDR1 is LNHNV and CDR2 is YYDKDF in the germline V gene (reference sequence). The CDR3 length is 16 residues. The CDR3, as DNA: TGTGCCACCAGCAGCGCCCTACCTGGGGGTGGGGCTGAGCAGTTCTTC. This gives the protein CATSSALPGGGAEQFF.

This clone was seen repeatedly, ten times or more. This chain's CDR3 is CASSQVSRGLGLNEQFF. The CDR3, as DNA: TGCGCCAGCAGCCAAGTTTCTCGGGGGCTGGGGCTCAATGAGCAGTTCTTC. The J gene is TRBJ2-1, the V gene TRBV4-1; tentatively, D is TRBD1 or TRBD2 (6 bases each). Germline CDR1 reads MGHRA; CDR2 reads YSYEKL. The CDR3 is 17 amino acids. The V and J ends lost 1 base and 6 bases respectively, with 19 bases between them.

In its sample, this clone was seen a few times. The chain's CDR3 is CASRGGGSPLHF. In nucleotides, the CDR3 is TGTGCCAGCCGGGGAGGAGGTTCACCCCTCCACTTT. This chain uses TRBV27 with TRBJ1-6, with unresolved D. With 8 bases removed from V and 9 bases from J, the gap between germline ends came to 11 bases. Germline V lookup: CDR1 MNHEY, CDR2 SMNVEV (reference sequence). This CDR3 is built from 12 residues.

This clone is judged large. The chain couples TRBV15 to TRBJ2-7; D not certain. There are 13 residues in the CDR3. Germline CDR1 is LNHNV and CDR2 is YYDKDF (reference sequence). Trimming shortened V by 1 base and J by 5 bases, and 9 bases separated the two germline ends. CDR3 DNA: TGTGCCACCAGCAGAGGACGGATAAACGAGCAGTACTTC. Protein sequence: CATSRGRINEQYF.

The sample holds a few counts of this clone. The chain recombines TRBV6-1 with TRBJ1-2; D might be TRBD1 (5 bases). The germline V gene encodes CDR1 MNHNS and CDR2 SASEGT. The CDR3 spans 14 residues. V lost 4 bases to trimming and J lost 4 bases, with 13 bases between them. CDR3 in amino acids: CASSGMLRGYGYTF. CDR3 bases: TGTGCCAGCAGTGGAATGCTTAGGGGCTATGGCTACACCTTC.

This clone is medium-sized within its sample. This chain uses TRBV20-1 with TRBJ2-1; no firm D call. Trimming took 6 bases from V and 5 from J, leaving 8 bases between them. In germline, CDR1 is DFQATT, CDR2 SNEGSKA (reference sequence). CDR3 size: 11 residues. The CDR3 here is CSAPRDNEQFF. CDR3 nucleotides: TGCAGTGCCCCCCGGGACAATGAGCAGTTCTTC.

In this sample, this clone is medium-sized. The chain employs TRBV6-1 and TRBJ1-2; D uncertain. The V gene's germline CDR1 is MNHNS and CDR2 SASEGT. Trimming cost V 4 bases and J 8 bases, with 14 bases left between them. The CDR3 is made up of 13 amino acids. In DNA, the CDR3 is TGTGCCAGCAGTGTCGAGCCCTCGAGAGGCTACACCTTC. This gives the protein CASSVEPSRGYTF.

The sample holds many counts of this clone. The chain joins TRBV6-5 to TRBJ1-2, with D uncertain. The CDR3 spans 13 residues. The V end was cut by 0 bases, the J end by 8 bases, with 10 bases between. Per the germline V gene, CDR1 is MNHEY and CDR2 is SVGAGI. The chain's CDR3 is CASSYSPRRGYTF. DNA for the CDR3: TGTGCCAGCAGTTACTCCCCCCGAAGGGGCTACACCTTC.

This clone ranks as medium-sized. The chain links TRBV4-1 to TRBJ2-1, with 7 bases aligning to TRBD2. J was trimmed by 4 bases and V by 0 bases; bases with no gene match: 6. Germline CDR1 reads MGHRA; CDR2 reads YSYEKL. This CDR3 contains 16 residues. The CDR3 loop is CASSQDRGSVYNEQFF. The CDR3 DNA reads TGCGCCAGCAGCCAAGATCGCGGGAGTGTTTACAATGAGCAGTTCTTC.

As concerns this clone: At one boundary the junction diverges from the germline segment, which might be a read error. The rearrangement uses TRBV6-1 and TRBJ2-3; 9 bases fit TRBD2. The CDR3 totals 14 residues. Germline V CDR1 and CDR2: MNHNS, SASEGT. The CDR3 protein is CASRLAENTYTQYF. DNA for the CDR3: TGTGCCAGCCGACTAGCGGAAAACACATATACGCAATATTTT.

With respect to this clone: The CDR3 carries no conserved terminal phenylalanine or tryptophan, so it likely arises from a read error. No DNA is shown, since the ends of the CDR3 on it are uncertain; the CDR3 is the one TCRdb lists. The chain uses TRBV10-2 and TRBJ2-6. The CDR3 totals 18 residues, both ends included. Germline loops: CDR1 WSHSY, CDR2 SAAADI. CDR3 sequence: CASRNTTVNLSGANVLTP.

This clone was counted at least ten times. The V gene is TRBV2, the J gene TRBJ2-7; the match to TRBD2 covers 8 bases. Per the germline V gene, CDR1 is SNHLY and CDR2 is FYNNEI. The ends lost 10 bases at V and 4 bases at J; junction bases unmatched: 9. The CDR3 has 13 residues. The CDR3: CATQGLEEYEQYF. CDR3 nucleotides: TGTGCCACCCAGGGACTAGAGGAGTACGAGCAGTACTTC. The full variable domain, its missing parts supplied by reference TRBV2 and TRBJ2-7, is EPEVTQTPSHQVTQMGQEVILRCVPISNHLYFYWYRQILGQKVEFLVSFYNNEISEKSEIFDDQFSVERPDGSNFTLKIRSTKLEDSAMYFCATQGLEEYEQYFGPGTRLTVT.

This clone was seen ten or more times. The chain links TRBV29-1 to TRBJ1-2, with a possible D match to TRBD1 (5 bases). Looked up from germline, CDR1 is SQVTM and CDR2 is ANQGSEA. The length of the CDR3 is 13 residues. Between the trimmed V and J ends, which lost 0 bases and 8 bases, there was a span of 13 bases. This chain's CDR3 is CSVEDVRGGGYTF. The CDR3 region has the DNA TGCAGCGTTGAAGATGTGAGGGGTGGCGGCTACACCTTC.

This clone has at least ten counts. The junction shows a germline mismatch at one end, possibly a read error. The chain carries TRBV7-9 and TRBJ2-5; 11 bases are a match to TRBD2. This CDR3 is built from 17 residues. Germline V gives CDR1 SEHNR, CDR2 FQNEAQ (reference sequence). The CDR3 DNA reads TGTGCCAGCAGTCCAGCCAGACTAGCGGGAACCCAACAGACCCAGTACTTC. This encodes CASSPARLAGTQQTQYF. Full variable domain (missing parts from reference TRBV7-9 and TRBJ2-5): DTGVSQNPRHKITKRGQNVTFRCDPISEHNRLYWYRQTLGQGPEFLTYFQNEAQLEKSRLLSDRFSAERPKGSFSTLEIQRTEQGDSAMYLCASSPARLAGTQQTQYFGPGTRLLVL.

In this sample, this clone turned up many times. This sequence joins TRBV5-4 and TRBJ1-4; 11 bases are shared with TRBD1. Germline V gene data show CDR1 as SGHNT and CDR2 as YYREEE (reference sequence). J gave up 12 bases and V 4 bases, and 2 bases lay outside the gene matches. The CDR3 consists of 12 residues. The CDR3 reads CASSTGQGELFF. The CDR3 DNA sequence: TGTGCCAGCAGCACGGGACAGGGGGAACTGTTTTTT.

This clone was detected a few times. The CDR3 coding sequence is TGTGCCAGCAGTCCAGGGGTCAGCGAGCAGTACTTC. It yields the protein CASSPGVSEQYF. The J gene is TRBJ2-7, the V gene TRBV6-1; possibly TRBD1 for D (6 bases). Trimming stripped 5 bases from V and 6 bases from J, with 11 bases between. This CDR3 comprises 12 residues. Per germline, CDR1 MNHNS and CDR2 SASEGT.

This clone was picked up a small number of times. The junction departs from germline at one end; a sequencing error may be responsible. The V and J genes are TRBV27 and TRBJ2-7, with 7 nucleotides matching TRBD2. This CDR3 region has 15 residues. Germline-derived CDR1 and CDR2 are MNHEY and SMNVEV (reference sequence). The CDR3: CASSLYGGLAYDQYF. Here the CDR3 DNA reads TGTGCCAGCAGTTTATACGGGGGGTTGGCCTACGATCAGTACTTC.

The genes are TRBV11-3 and TRBJ2-7; no clear D gene. V was clipped by 5 bases and J by 4 bases, with 15 bases between them. Per the germline V gene, CDR1 is SGHNT and CDR2 is YENEEA. The length of the CDR3 is 14 residues. CDR3 DNA sequence: TGTGCCAGCAGCAACGATAACAATCAATACGAGCAGTACTTC. Protein product: CASSNDNNQYEQYF.

V usage is TRBV5-1 and J usage is TRBJ2-7; D gene unclear. The CDR3 extends over 15 amino acids. From germline, CDR1 is SGHRS and CDR2 YFSETQ. V lost 0 bases and J 0 bases, leaving 10 bases between the germline ends. CDR3: CASSLEGRSSYEQYF. CDR3 in DNA: TGCGCCAGCAGCTTGGAGGGCCGGAGCTCCTACGAGCAGTACTTC.

The chain has TRBV3-1 and TRBJ2-1; D is uncertain. The CDR3 runs to 14 residues. V lost 4 bases to trimming and J lost 1 base, with 8 bases between them. Germline V gene lookup returns CDR1 LGHDT and CDR2 YNNKEL (reference sequence). CDR3 DNA: TGTGCCAGCAGCCTCGGCCGATCCTACAATGAGCAGTTCTTC. Protein product: CASSLGRSYNEQFF.